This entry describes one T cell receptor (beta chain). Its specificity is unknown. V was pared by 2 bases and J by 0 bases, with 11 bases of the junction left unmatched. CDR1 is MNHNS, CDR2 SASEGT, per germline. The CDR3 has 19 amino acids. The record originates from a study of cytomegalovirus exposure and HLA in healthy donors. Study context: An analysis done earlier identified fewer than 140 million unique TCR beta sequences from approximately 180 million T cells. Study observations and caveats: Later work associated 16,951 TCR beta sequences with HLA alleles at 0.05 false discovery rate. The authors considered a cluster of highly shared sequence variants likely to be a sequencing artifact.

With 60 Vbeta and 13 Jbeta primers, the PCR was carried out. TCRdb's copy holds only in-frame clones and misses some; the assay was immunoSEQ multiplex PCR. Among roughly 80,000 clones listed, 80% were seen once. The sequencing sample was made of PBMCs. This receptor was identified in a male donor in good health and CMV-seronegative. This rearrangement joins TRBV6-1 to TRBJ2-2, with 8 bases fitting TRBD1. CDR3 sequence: CASSELVRGRTANTGELFF. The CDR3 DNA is TGTGCCAGCAGTGAATTGGTCAGGGGGCGGACTGCGAACACCGGGGAGCTGTTTTTT.